One and the same sample provided the 17 T cell receptor beta chains below, sequenced in a study of cytomegalovirus exposure and HLA in healthy donors. Vbeta (60) and Jbeta (13) primers were used in the PCR. Using immunoSEQ multiplex PCR, the repertoire was profiled, and TCRdb retains in-frame clones only, with some absent. This table has approximately 150,000 clones, approximately 71% appearing once. The material sequenced was PBMCs. Every receptor here comes from a woman aged 55-75 years in good health and CMV-seronegative.

This clone appeared a few times. This sequence joins TRBV5-6 and TRBJ2-6; possibly TRBD2 for D (6 bases). Germline V gene lookup returns CDR1 SGHDT and CDR2 YYEEEE. Trimming pared 7 bases from V and 4 bases from J, leaving 21 bases between. CDR3 size: 17 residues. The CDR3 reads CASQAGSAHSGANVLTF. For the CDR3, the DNA is TGTGCCAGCCAGGCGGGGTCGGCCCACTCAGGGGCCAACGTCCTGACTTTC. Drawing the rest from reference TRBV5-6 and TRBJ2-6, the complete variable domain is DAGVTQSPTHLIKTRGQQVTLRCSPKSGHDTVSWYQQALGQGPQFIFQYYEEEERQRGNFPDRFSGHQFPNYSSELNVNALLLGDSALYLCASQAGSAHSGANVLTFGAGSRLTVL.

This clone has a single count. The V and J genes are TRBV11-3 and TRBJ2-1, with a possible D match to TRBD1 (5 bases). The CDR3 contains 13 residues. Germline values: CDR1 SGHNT, CDR2 YENEEA. Trimming cost V 5 bases and J 7 bases, with 12 bases left between them. The CDR3 DNA sequence: TGTGCCAGCAGCACAGGCCCTTCTAATGAGCAGTTCTTC. It translates to CASSTGPSNEQFF.

The V gene is TRBV6-6, the J gene TRBJ2-7, with 10 bases that match TRBD1. The CDR3 has 15 amino acids. V shed 7 bases, J shed 2 bases, and the junction held 8 bases outside the gene matches. Germline CDR1 and CDR2: MNHNY and SVGAGI (reference sequence). The CDR3 DNA is TGTGCCAGCAATCCAGCGGGACAGGGGACCTACGAGCAGTACTTC. Protein sequence: CASNPAGQGTYEQYF.

The V call is TRBV28, the J call TRBJ1-5, with 10 bases aligning to TRBD1. V was pared by 3 bases and J by 7 bases, with 9 bases of the junction left unmatched. The CDR3 extends over 16 amino acids. Per the germline V gene, CDR1 is MDHEN and CDR2 is SYDVKM. In DNA form, the CDR3 reads TGTGCCAGCAGTTTGCTCCGGACAGGGGGAGACCAGCCCCAGCATTTT. It encodes CASSLLRTGGDQPQHF.

The chain is built from TRBV5-1 and TRBJ2-5, with 7 bases lining up with TRBD1. Per the germline V gene, CDR1 is SGHRS and CDR2 is YFSETQ. Trimming cost V 7 bases and J 1 base; bases outside gene matches: 13. This CDR3 is 16 amino acids long. CDR3 DNA sequence: TGCGCCAGCGGCCCCGGGACAGCAAAAGCCCAAGAGACCCAGTACTTC. Translation: CASGPGTAKAQETQYF.

The chain recombines TRBV5-8 with TRBJ1-5; TRBD1 matches 7 bases. Unmatched junction bases numbered 5, after V lost 0 bases and J lost 5 bases. Germline CDR1 SGHTS, CDR2 YDEGEE. The CDR3 has 15 residues. CDR3 nucleotide sequence: TGTGCCAGCAGCTTGGGGGGACAGAAAGATCAGCCCCAGCATTTT. Translating gives CASSLGGQKDQPQHF.

The genes are TRBV6-5 and TRBJ2-7, with TRBD2 matching 10 bases. The germline V gene has CDR1 MNHEY and CDR2 SVGAGI. Unmatched junction bases numbered 5, after V lost 0 bases and J lost 6 bases. The CDR3 extends over 15 amino acids. CDR3 DNA: TGTGCCAGCAGTTACTCGAGCGGGAGGGCCCCCGAGCAGTACTTC. The encoded protein is CASSYSSGRAPEQYF.

CDR3 sequence reads: CASKSGKVDTQYF. The CDR3, as DNA: TGTGCCAGCAAGTCGGGGAAAGTGGATACGCAGTATTTT. J is TRBJ2-3 and V is TRBV27, with TRBD2 as a possible D gene (5 bases). The CDR3 has 13 amino acids. The V end lost 7 bases, the J end lost 6 bases, and 14 bases lay between the germline ends. Germline-derived CDR1 and CDR2 are MNHEY and SMNVEV (reference sequence).

There are a few counts of this clone. The chain combines TRBV9 with TRBJ2-7, with a weak D call TRBD1 (5 bases). The germline gives CDR1 SGDLS, CDR2 YYNGEE. This CDR3 region has 14 residues. Trimming pared 0 bases from V and 3 bases from J, leaving 10 bases between. CDR3 sequence reads: CASSVASTDYEQYF. CDR3 DNA: TGTGCCAGCAGCGTAGCCTCGACAGACTACGAGCAGTACTTC.

The J gene is TRBJ1-2, the V gene TRBV25-1, with D perhaps matching TRBD1 (5 bases). V shed 6 bases and J shed 6 bases, with 14 bases lying between them. The germline gives CDR1 MGHDK, CDR2 SYGVNS. There are 13 residues in the CDR3. The CDR3 region is CASSRRELDGYTF. As DNA, the CDR3 is TGTGCCAGCAGCCGCAGGGAATTGGATGGCTACACCTTC.

The chain links TRBV19 to TRBJ2-7; D remains ambiguous. The germline V and J ends were trimmed by 5 bases and 0 bases, with 17 bases remaining between them. CDR1 and CDR2 from the germline V gene are LNHDA and SQIVND (reference sequence). The CDR3 has 16 residues. The CDR3: CASSPRQDAFSYEQYF. The CDR3 coding sequence is TGTGCCAGTAGTCCTCGACAAGACGCCTTCTCCTACGAGCAGTACTTC.

V usage is TRBV7-8 and J usage is TRBJ1-3, with D possibly TRBD1 on 6 matching bases. There are 18 residues in the CDR3. CDR1 SGHVS and CDR2 FQNEAQ come from the germline V gene. V lost 6 bases to trimming and J lost 1 base, with 22 bases between them. CDR3 nucleotides: TGTGCCAGCAGACCAGGGGCCCCGGGACCGTGGTCTGGAAACACCATATATTTT. Translated, it gives CASRPGAPGPWSGNTIYF.

This clone has only one observation. The CDR3 protein is CASSLRTSGGQETQYF. The CDR3 DNA is TGCGCCAGCAGCCTGCGGACTAGCGGGGGCCAAGAGACCCAGTACTTC. The chain recombines TRBV5-1 with TRBJ2-5; 13 positions agree with TRBD2. CDR3 length: 16 amino acids. J lost 1 base, V lost 4 bases, and 4 bases had no gene match. Germline-derived CDR1 and CDR2 are SGHRS and YFSETQ. Combining the CDR3 with reference TRBV5-1 and TRBJ2-5 gives the whole variable domain KAGVTQTPRYLIKTRGQQVTLSCSPISGHRSVSWYQQTPGQGLQFLFEYFSETQRNKGNFPGRFSGRQFSNSRSEMNVSTLELGDSALYLCASSLRTSGGQETQYFGPGTRLLVL.

V and J are TRBV7-8 and TRBJ2-6; D is perhaps TRBD2 (6 bases). The germline V gene has CDR1 SGHVS and CDR2 FQNEAQ. Trimming removed 1 base from V and 0 bases from J, with 16 bases in between. This CDR3 is 19 amino acids long. CDR3 loop: CASSLVVAAGSSGANVLTF. CDR3 coding DNA: TGTGCCAGCAGCTTAGTGGTGGCGGCGGGGAGCTCTGGGGCCAACGTCCTGACTTTC. The full variable domain, its missing parts supplied by reference TRBV7-8 and TRBJ2-6, is GAGVSQSPRYKVAKRGQDVALRCDPISGHVSLFWYQQALGQGPEFLTYFQNEAQLDKSGLPSDRFFAERPEGSVSTLKIQRTQQEDSAVYLCASSLVVAAGSSGANVLTFGAGSRLTVL.

This clone was found a few times. This chain links TRBV5-1 with TRBJ2-3; TRBD2 matches at 8 bases. With V trimmed by 4 bases and J by 3 bases, 7 bases remained unmatched. Germline CDR1 and CDR2: SGHRS and YFSETQ. The CDR3 is made up of 15 amino acids. The CDR3 loop is CASSLKREPTDTQYF. CDR3 nucleotide sequence: TGCGCCAGCAGCCTTAAGCGGGAGCCGACAGATACGCAGTATTTT.

A single count supports this clone. The rearrangement joins TRBV5-4 to TRBJ2-3; TRBD2 matches 8 bases. Germline V gene data show CDR1 as SGHNT and CDR2 as YYREEE (reference sequence). This CDR3 is built from 16 residues. V shed 4 bases and J 5 bases; nucleotides not matched to a gene: 12. The CDR3 region has the DNA TGTGCCAGCAGCCAGCGTTTAGCGGGATTTCAAGATACGCAGTATTTT. Amino acid sequence: CASSQRLAGFQDTQYF.

The CDR3 nucleotides read TGTGCCAGCAGCTCTCCGAGCTCCTACGAGCAGTACTTC. Translation: CASSSPSSYEQYF. The chain has TRBV7-9 and TRBJ2-7, with D uncertain. The CDR3 runs 13 residues. The germline V gene encodes CDR1 SEHNR and CDR2 FQNEAQ (reference sequence). With 4 bases removed from V and 0 bases from J, the gap between germline ends came to 7 bases.